The rows below give T cell receptor beta chains drawn from one sample of a study of spatial heterogeneity in lung cancer. TCRdb independently ran MiXCR on the 5' RACE reads; one entry per CDR3 protein. Here the sample spans about 56,000 distinct CDR3 sequences, 8.4% being singletons. This specimen consisted of PBMCs, obtained at surgery. Every receptor here comes from a female donor with early-stage non-small cell lung cancer. Each CDR3 is given with its conserved first and last residue. The D gene is left open where the match is weak. Some rows mark clone size as missing; the rest say once, few, many or name a class of expanded clone.

TRBV28	many	TRBJ1-1	15	TRBD1	CASSPQGFWDTEAFF	TGTGCCAGCAGCCCACAGGGGTTTTGGGACACTGAAGCTTTCTTT
TRBV9	few	TRBJ1-5	14	-	CASSVGVSNQPQHF	TGTGCCAGCAGCGTAGGGGTTAGCAATCAGCCCCAGCATTTT
TRBV5-5	many	TRBJ2-3	15	-	CASSLPVTSTDTQYF	TGTGCCAGCAGCTTGCCGGTAACTAGCACAGATACGCAGTATTTT
TRBV30	-	TRBJ1-4	15	TRBD1	CAWSALTGENEKLFF	TGTGCCTGGAGTGCATTGACAGGGGAGAATGAAAAACTGTTTTTT
TRBV28	-	TRBJ1-4	14	TRBD1	CASSHDRANGKLFF	TGTGCCAGCAGTCATGACAGGGCTAATGGAAAACTGTTTTTT
TRBV5-1	few	TRBJ2-6	15	-	CAGSPQVSGANVLTF	TGCGCCGGCAGCCCACAGGTGTCTGGGGCCAACGTCCTGACTTTC
TRBV19	many	TRBJ2-1	14	TRBD1	CASRPGQGHREQFF	TGTGCCAGTAGGCCGGGACAGGGGCATCGTGAGCAGTTCTTC
TRBV20-1	-	TRBJ1-2	17	-	CSARVGREARSNYGYTF	TGCAGTGCTAGGGTGGGCAGGGAAGCCCGATCTAACTATGGCTACACCTTC
TRBV20-1	few	TRBJ1-1	14	-	CSAPQVGPNTEAFF	TGCAGTGCCCCCCAGGTTGGCCCAAACACTGAAGCTTTCTTT
TRBV6-5	many	TRBJ1-5	14	-	CASRSTGSNQPQHF	TGTGCCAGCAGATCTACAGGGTCGAATCAGCCCCAGCATTTT
TRBV5-1	few	TRBJ2-2	16	TRBD1	CASTREGAANTGELFF	TGCGCCAGCACCCGAGAGGGGGCTGCGAACACCGGGGAGCTGTTTTTT
TRBV15	few	TRBJ1-1	14	-	CATSGQFSNTEAFF	TGTGCCACCAGCGGGCAATTTAGTAACACTGAAGCTTTCTTT
TRBV3-1	few	TRBJ1-2	14	TRBD1	CASSRQGANYGYTF	TGTGCCAGCAGCAGACAGGGAGCTAACTATGGCTACACCTTC
TRBV5-1	many	TRBJ2-5	13	-	CASSTGIQETQYF	TGCGCCAGCAGTACCGGGATACAAGAGACCCAGTACTTC
TRBV20-1	many	TRBJ1-1	11	-	CSAPGVTEAFF	TGCAGTGCTCCAGGGGTTACTGAAGCTTTCTTT
TRBV10-3	many	TRBJ2-4	12	-	CAISEGADIQYF	TGTGCCATCAGTGAAGGGGCGGACATTCAGTACTTC
TRBV9	few	TRBJ2-7	15	TRBD1	CASSVGDSSSYEQYF	TGTGCCAGCAGCGTAGGGGACAGCAGCTCCTACGAGCAGTACTTC
TRBV3-1	few	TRBJ2-7	12	TRBD1	CASSQTGEEQYF	TGTGCCAGCAGCCAAACAGGGGAAGAGCAGTACTTC
TRBV7-9	-	TRBJ1-6	15	TRBD1	CASSTRTGKDSPLHF	TGTGCCAGCAGCACACGGACAGGGAAGGATTCACCCCTCCACTTT
TRBV7-2	many	TRBJ2-5	16	-	CASSLAPIATGETQYF	TGTGCCAGCAGCTTAGCCCCGATAGCGACGGGGGAGACCCAGTACTTC
TRBV7-9	few	TRBJ1-5	14	TRBD1	CASSPTGVDQPQHF	TGTGCCAGCAGCCCTACAGGGGTAGATCAGCCCCAGCATTTT
TRBV5-6	-	TRBJ1-2	16	-	CASSLGIGGQSYGYTF	TGTGCCAGCAGCTTGGGAATTGGAGGGCAGAGCTATGGCTACACCTTC
TRBV19	-	TRBJ2-7	15	TRBD1	CASSMGTGPSYEQYF	TGTGCCAGTAGTATGGGGACAGGGCCTTCCTACGAGCAGTACTTC
TRBV12-3/TRBV12-4	-	TRBJ1-5	21	TRBD1	CASSLGTGQRKGHSGHQPQHF	TGTGCCAGCAGTTTAGGGACAGGGCAAAGGAAGGGTCACTCCGGTCACCAGCCCCAGCATTTT
TRBV28	many	TRBJ1-4	14	-	CATSLIRKDEKLFF	TGTGCCACCTCACTAATCAGGAAGGACGAAAAACTGTTTTTT
TRBV5-4	few	TRBJ1-5	15	-	CASSLHPASNQPQHF	TGTGCCAGCAGCTTGCACCCAGCTAGCAATCAGCCCCAGCATTTT
TRBV9	few	TRBJ2-2	15	TRBD2	CASSTRGANTGELFF	TGTGCCAGCAGCACACGGGGGGCGAACACCGGGGAGCTGTTTTTT
TRBV28	many	TRBJ2-1	14	TRBD1	CASIGTGRWNEQFF	TGTGCCAGCATTGGGACAGGGAGGTGGAATGAGCAGTTCTTC
TRBV5-1	-	TRBJ2-1	15	TRBD2	CASSLASSGSHEQFF	TGCGCCAGCAGCTTGGCGTCTAGCGGGAGCCATGAGCAGTTCTTC
TRBV28	-	TRBJ1-2	13	-	CASLPMWSYGYTF	TGTGCCAGCCTCCCCATGTGGAGCTATGGCTACACCTTC
TRBV20-1	many	TRBJ1-2	14	TRBD1	CSARGLDRMFGYTF	TGCAGTGCTAGAGGCCTGGACAGGATGTTTGGCTACACCTTC
TRBV4-1	few	TRBJ1-4	14	-	CASSQDERNEKLFF	TGCGCCAGCAGCCAAGATGAGAGGAATGAAAAACTGTTTTTT
TRBV15	few	TRBJ2-7	15	-	CATSRVGRSSYEQYF	TGTGCCACCAGCAGAGTGGGCAGGAGCTCCTACGAGCAGTACTTC
TRBV5-1	-	TRBJ2-3	18	TRBD2	CASSLAPGTSGETDTQYF	TGCGCCAGCAGCTTGGCCCCCGGGACTAGCGGGGAAACAGATACGCAGTATTTT
TRBV12-3/TRBV12-4	few	TRBJ2-3	15	-	CASSSNPRSTDTQYF	TGTGCCAGCAGTTCAAATCCCCGTAGCACAGATACGCAGTATTTT
TRBV5-4	many	TRBJ2-1	15	-	CASSRRGGHDNEQFF	TGTGCCAGCAGCCGGAGGGGCGGGCATGACAATGAGCAGTTCTTC
TRBV5-6	few	TRBJ1-4	15	TRBD1	CASSLDRGLAAKLFF	TGTGCCAGCAGCTTGGACAGGGGGCTAGCGGCAAAACTGTTTTTT
TRBV25-1	few	TRBJ1-6	14	-	CASSERDSNSPLHF	TGTGCCAGCAGTGAACGAGACAGTAATTCACCCCTCCACTTT
TRBV19	-	TRBJ1-5	15	TRBD1	CARSGTGNPNQPQHF	TGTGCCAGGAGCGGGACAGGGAATCCCAATCAGCCCCAGCATTTT
TRBV24-1	many	TRBJ2-1	14	-	CATSSGGFYNEQFF	TGTGCCACCAGTTCGGGGGGCTTCTACAATGAGCAGTTCTTC
TRBV5-1	many	TRBJ1-2	16	-	CASSLAGRGDNYGYTF	TGCGCCAGCAGCTTGGCCGGTAGAGGGGACAACTATGGCTACACCTTC
TRBV7-9	many	TRBJ1-3	13	-	CASRRDPGNTIYF	TGTGCCAGCAGACGAGACCCTGGAAACACCATATATTTT
TRBV25-1	many	TRBJ2-2	12	-	CASTADTGELFF	TGTGCCAGCACGGCGGACACCGGGGAGCTGTTTTTT